Listed here is a single T cell receptor beta chain. Its target is unknown. This sample is drawn from a study of T cell responses to AZD1222 COVID-19 vaccine. The V end lost 5 bases, the J end lost 13 bases, and 27 bases lay between the germline ends. Germline lookup yields CDR1 MNHEY and CDR2 SMNVEV (reference sequence). The CDR3 is 15 amino acids. Study findings and constraints: It should be noted that donors were predominantly white British and more often female, and clonal diversity was possibly underestimated. Rises in breadth and depth of Spike-specific TCRs came after two AZD1222 doses. Vaccine-related CD4 TCRs covered spike, predominating at 160-218 and 743-854. Regions left unmutated in variants are reportedly the target of nearly half of spike-specific TCRs.

The data were produced by immunoSEQ multiplex PCR, yet TCRdb's version contains in-frame clones alone and is incomplete. The repertoire holds about 160,000 clones, with roughly nine tenths as singletons. The V gene is TRBV27, the J gene TRBJ2-7, with D possibly being TRBD1 (6 bases). The sample consisted of peripheral blood, taken on day 0 of AZD1222 vaccination. This TCR came from an adult in good health. The CDR3 here is CASSAQGRDGTDRYF. The CDR3 coding sequence is TGTGCCAGCAGTGCACAGGGCCGAGACGGAACCGATCGATACTTC.